The clone carrying this T cell receptor beta chain occurred once. Its antigen is currently unknown. This sample is drawn from a study of T cell responses to AZD1222 COVID-19 vaccine. Study details: Pooling of second doses given at about 4 or about 12 weeks was done. Findings and limits, study-wide: White British ancestry dominated among donors, who included more females, and clonal diversity was possibly underestimated. Mapped onto spike, vaccine-associated CD4 TCRs spanned it and were dominant at 160-218 and 743-854. Unmutated regions of variants are reportedly targeted by nearly half of spike-specific TCRs.

Generated by immunoSEQ multiplex PCR, the TCRdb table keeps only in-frame clones and is missing some. The sample lists about 49,000 clones, 70% to 80% occurring once. This CDR3 is 16 amino acids long. The germline V gene encodes CDR1 SGHVS and CDR2 FQNEAQ. Trimming took off 3 bases at V and 2 bases at J, with 11 bases between the two ends. This receptor was taken from an adult in good health. V gene TRBV7-8 combines with J gene TRBJ2-6, with a possible D match to TRBD2 (5 bases). This specimen was peripheral blood, taken on day 0 of AZD1222 vaccination. This chain's CDR3 is CASSLAGEPGANVLTF. In DNA form, the CDR3 reads TGTGCCAGCAGCTTGGCCGGGGAACCTGGGGCCAACGTCCTGACTTTC.